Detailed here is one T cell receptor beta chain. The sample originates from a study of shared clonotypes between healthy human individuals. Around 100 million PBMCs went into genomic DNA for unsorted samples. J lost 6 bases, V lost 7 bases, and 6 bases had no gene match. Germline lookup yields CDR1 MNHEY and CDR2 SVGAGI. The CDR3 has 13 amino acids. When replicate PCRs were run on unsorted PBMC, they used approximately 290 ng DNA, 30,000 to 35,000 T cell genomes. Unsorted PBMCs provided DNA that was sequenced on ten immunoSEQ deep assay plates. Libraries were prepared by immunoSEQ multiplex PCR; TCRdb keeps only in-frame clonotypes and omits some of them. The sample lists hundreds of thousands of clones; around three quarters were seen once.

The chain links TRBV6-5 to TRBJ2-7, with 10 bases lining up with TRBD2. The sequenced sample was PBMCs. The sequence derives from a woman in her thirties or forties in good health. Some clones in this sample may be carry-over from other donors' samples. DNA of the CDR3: TGTGCCAGCAACCGACTAGCGGGTGCCGAGCAGTACTTC. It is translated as CASNRLAGAEQYF.